The 5 T cell receptor beta chains in this list originate from one sample, sequenced in a study of blood T cells in healthy people across ages. PCR was performed a second time for about 7 to 11 cycles using a sample-barcoded 5' primer and a J-beta primer mix. TCRdb re-called the 5' RACE reads through MiXCR, storing one row per CDR3 protein. Found here are 1,100,000 or so distinct CDR3 sequences, 35% to 55% of them singletons; the top ten hold approximately 17%. Sequencing used blood. These TCRs come from a woman between 55 and 75 years old in good health.

This clonotype was recorded a few times. This sequence joins TRBV10-2 and TRBJ2-3, with TRBD2 identical over 7 bases. V lost 5 bases and J lost 5; bases outside the gene matches: 10. CDR3 length equals 15 residues. CDR1 WSHSY and CDR2 SAAADI come from the germline V gene. CDR3 loop: CASSPGGGVVDTQYF. DNA of the CDR3: TGCGCCAGCAGTCCGGGAGGCGGGGTAGTAGATACGCAGTATTTT.

CDR3 amino acids: CSAGPRRGTLYNEQFF. The CDR3, as DNA: TGCAGTGCTGGGCCTCGTCGGGGGACTTTATACAATGAGCAGTTCTTC. The rearrangement links TRBV20-1 to TRBJ2-1, with TRBD2 as a possible D gene (6 bases). In germline, CDR1 is DFQATT, CDR2 SNEGSKA (reference sequence). There are 16 residues in the CDR3. V was pared by 5 bases and J by 4 bases, with 21 bases between.

The CDR3: CASSWTGGQNYGYTF. CDR3 in DNA: TGTGCCAGCAGCTGGACAGGGGGACAAAACTATGGCTACACCTTC. This chain joins TRBV7-3 and TRBJ1-2; 10 bases are shared with TRBD1. The ends lost 4 bases at V and 2 bases at J; junction bases unmatched: 4. The germline gives CDR1 SGHTA, CDR2 FQGTGA. The CDR3 length is 15 residues.

This rearrangement joins TRBV11-2 to TRBJ2-7; 7 positions agree with TRBD2. CDR3 length: 14 residues. Trimming at V came to 1 base and at J to 3 bases, leaving 3 bases not matched to a gene. Looked up from germline, CDR1 is SGHAT and CDR2 is FQNNGV. In nucleotides, the CDR3 is TGTGCCAGCAGCTTAGGATGGGGGGGCTACGAGCAGTACTTC. This sequence encodes CASSLGWGGYEQYF.

This sequence joins TRBV20-1 and TRBJ2-3; TRBD2 agrees at 11 bases. Germline CDR1 DFQATT, CDR2 SNEGSKA (reference sequence). V trimming: 2 bases; J trimming: 6 bases; junction bases outside the gene matches: 7. The length of the CDR3 is 15 residues. The DNA for the CDR3 is TGCAGTGCTAGAAAAACTAGCGGGAGAGGGGATACGCAGTATTTT. Protein sequence: CSARKTSGRGDTQYF.